This is a list of T cell receptor beta chains from one sample in a study of beta chain features in type 1 diabetes. Sequencing was performed with immunoSEQ multiplex PCR; in TCRdb, only in-frame clones are kept and a portion is missing. The table lists about 290,000 clones, 8% of them singletons, with roughly 1% in the top ten. Sequences were obtained from central memory CD4+ T cells from blood. These receptors were taken from a woman in her late teens or twenties in good health. The CDR3 runs from the conserved cysteine through the conserved F or W. Each record gives: clone size, D gene, V gene, J gene, CDR3 DNA, CDR3 protein. A D gene is named only where the DNA matches it firmly. Rows give clone size only sometimes, using once, few, many, or a class for an expanded clone.

clone_size: few; d_call: -; v_call: TRBV19; j_call: TRBJ1-1; cdr3_nt: TGTGCCAGTAGTCAATACATGAACACTGAAGCTTTCTTT; cdr3_aa: CASSQYMNTEAFF
clone_size: few; d_call: -; v_call: TRBV28; j_call: TRBJ1-5; cdr3_nt: TGTGCCAGCAGCCGAATCCTCAACAGGGATCGGCAGCCCCAGCATTTT; cdr3_aa: CASSRILNRDRQPQHF
clone_size: many; d_call: -; v_call: TRBV5-1; j_call: TRBJ1-1; cdr3_nt: TGCGCCAGCAGCCCAATACCGACAGCTGAAGCTTTCTTT; cdr3_aa: CASSPIPTAEAFF
clone_size: few; d_call: -; v_call: TRBV7-2; j_call: TRBJ2-6; cdr3_nt: TGTGCCAGAGACAGTTCTGGGGCCAACGTCCTGACTTTC; cdr3_aa: CARDSSGANVLTF
clone_size: -; d_call: -; v_call: TRBV6-1; j_call: TRBJ1-3; cdr3_nt: TGTGCCAGCACAGGGGCTTCCGGAAACACCATATATTTT; cdr3_aa: CASTGASGNTIYF
clone_size: many; d_call: TRBD2; v_call: TRBV28; j_call: TRBJ2-1; cdr3_nt: TGTGCCAGCAGTTCTAAACTAGCGGGGAGCTACAATGAGCAGTTCTTC; cdr3_aa: CASSSKLAGSYNEQFF
clone_size: -; d_call: -; v_call: TRBV14; j_call: TRBJ1-2; cdr3_nt: TGTGCCAGCAGCCAAGATCCCCGCCTGAGGGATGGCTACACCTTC; cdr3_aa: CASSQDPRLRDGYTF
clone_size: -; d_call: -; v_call: TRBV7-2; j_call: TRBJ2-5; cdr3_nt: TGTGCCAGCAGCTACTCCAGAGAGACCCAGTACTTC; cdr3_aa: CASSYSRETQYF
clone_size: -; d_call: TRBD1; v_call: TRBV7-2; j_call: TRBJ2-1; cdr3_nt: TGTGCCAGCAGCACCCGATGGGGACAGGGGGCCTACAATGAGCAGTTCTTC; cdr3_aa: CASSTRWGQGAYNEQFF
clone_size: few; d_call: TRBD1; v_call: TRBV28; j_call: TRBJ1-5; cdr3_nt: TGTGCCAGCAGCCGCGGGACAGTTATAGTCCAGCATTTT; cdr3_aa: CASSRGTVIVQHF
clone_size: few; d_call: TRBD1; v_call: TRBV5-4; j_call: TRBJ1-1; cdr3_nt: TGTGCCAGCAGCTTGCTAGCCAGGGGGCATACTGAAGCTTTCTTT; cdr3_aa: CASSLLARGHTEAFF
clone_size: few; d_call: TRBD1; v_call: TRBV18; j_call: TRBJ2-1; cdr3_nt: TGTGCCAGCTCTCTGGACAGGCTAAACAATGAGCAGTTCTTC; cdr3_aa: CASSLDRLNNEQFF
clone_size: -; d_call: -; v_call: TRBV4-3; j_call: TRBJ2-5; cdr3_nt: TGCGCCAGCAGCCAACGAGGGGCGGCGCGGAGCCAAGAGACCCAGTACTTC; cdr3_aa: CASSQRGAARSQETQYF
clone_size: -; d_call: -; v_call: TRBV19; j_call: TRBJ1-2; cdr3_nt: TGTGCCAGTATACGACACCAAGGGAACGGCTACACCTTC; cdr3_aa: CASIRHQGNGYTF
clone_size: few; d_call: -; v_call: TRBV4-3; j_call: TRBJ1-5; cdr3_nt: TGCGCCAGCAGCCAAGAAGTGACAGGCGGGCAGCCCCAGCATTTT; cdr3_aa: CASSQEVTGGQPQHF